This is a list of T cell receptor beta chains from one sample in a study of blood T cell repertoires in COVID-19. The protocol was immunoSEQ multiplex PCR, while the TCRdb copy is restricted to in-frame clones and leaves out a portion. The sample holds 150,000 to 200,000 clones, under 80% seen once. Sequencing input: peripheral blood. These receptors were collected from an elderly woman with acute or convalescent COVID-19. The CDR3 runs from the conserved cysteine through the conserved F or W. Fields, in order: V gene, clone size, CDR3 length, J gene, D gene, CDR3 protein, CDR3 DNA. A D gene is named only where the DNA matches it firmly. Clone size is not always given. Where it is, it says once, few, many or a class for expanded clones.

v_call: TRBV5-1; clone_size: NA; cdr3_length: 15; j_call: TRBJ2-7; d_call: TRBD1; cdr3_aa: CASSLSETGVEEQYF; cdr3_nt: TGCGCCAGCAGCTTATCGGAGACAGGGGTTGAGGAGCAGTACTTC
v_call: TRBV10-3; clone_size: NA; cdr3_length: 16; j_call: TRBJ2-7; d_call: NA; cdr3_aa: CAISDPRTRNSYEQYF; cdr3_nt: TGTGCCATCAGTGATCCAAGAACTAGGAACTCCTACGAGCAGTACTTC
v_call: TRBV27; clone_size: NA; cdr3_length: 17; j_call: TRBJ1-6; d_call: TRBD1; cdr3_aa: CASSSPSRTGVNSPLHF; cdr3_nt: TGTGCCAGCAGTTCCCCCTCTAGGACAGGGGTTAACTCACCCCTCCACTTT
v_call: TRBV5-1; clone_size: NA; cdr3_length: 13; j_call: TRBJ1-6; d_call: NA; cdr3_aa: CASSGDRDSPLHF; cdr3_nt: TGCGCCAGCAGCGGAGACCGAGATTCACCCCTCCACTTT
v_call: TRBV12-3/TRBV12-4; clone_size: NA; cdr3_length: 12; j_call: TRBJ2-7; d_call: NA; cdr3_aa: CASSPGSYEQYF; cdr3_nt: TGTGCCAGCAGTCCCGGGTCCTACGAGCAGTACTTC
v_call: TRBV5-6; clone_size: NA; cdr3_length: 15; j_call: TRBJ2-4; d_call: TRBD1; cdr3_aa: CASSLAGTEGNIQYF; cdr3_nt: TGTGCCAGCAGCTTGGCCGGGACAGAAGGGAACATTCAGTACTTC
v_call: TRBV9; clone_size: NA; cdr3_length: 13; j_call: TRBJ2-3; d_call: NA; cdr3_aa: CASSVLRLDTQYF; cdr3_nt: TGTGCCAGCAGCGTGTTGAGGTTAGATACGCAGTATTTT
v_call: TRBV28; clone_size: NA; cdr3_length: 13; j_call: TRBJ2-7; d_call: NA; cdr3_aa: CASSLSGLYEQYF; cdr3_nt: TGTGCCAGCAGTTTATCGGGTCTTTACGAGCAGTACTTC
v_call: TRBV5-1; clone_size: NA; cdr3_length: 14; j_call: TRBJ2-5; d_call: TRBD2; cdr3_aa: CASRTGTSGETQYF; cdr3_nt: TGCGCCAGCAGGACCGGGACTAGTGGGGAGACCCAGTACTTC
v_call: TRBV5-4; clone_size: NA; cdr3_length: 12; j_call: TRBJ1-2; d_call: NA; cdr3_aa: CASSLRGYGYTF; cdr3_nt: TGTGCCAGCAGCTTAAGGGGCTATGGCTACACCTTC
v_call: TRBV3-1/TRBV3-2; clone_size: few; cdr3_length: 15; j_call: TRBJ2-2; d_call: NA; cdr3_aa: CASSQDYSRTGELFF; cdr3_nt: TGTGCCAGCAGCCAAGATTATAGTAGAACCGGGGAGCTGTTTTTT
v_call: TRBV6-5; clone_size: NA; cdr3_length: 15; j_call: TRBJ1-4; d_call: NA; cdr3_aa: CASNPNSATNEKLFF; cdr3_nt: TGTGCCAGCAACCCTAACAGTGCAACTAATGAAAAACTGTTTTTT
v_call: TRBV2; clone_size: once; cdr3_length: 15; j_call: TRBJ1-1; d_call: TRBD1; cdr3_aa: CASTAGGMDSTEAFF; cdr3_nt: TGTGCCAGCACCGCAGGGGGAATGGACAGCACTGAAGCTTTCTTT
v_call: TRBV7-6; clone_size: NA; cdr3_length: 17; j_call: TRBJ2-3; d_call: TRBD1; cdr3_aa: CASSLAGDRGFGDTQYF; cdr3_nt: TGTGCCAGCAGCTTAGCTGGGGACAGGGGGTTCGGAGATACGCAGTATTTT
v_call: TRBV3-1/TRBV3-2; clone_size: once; cdr3_length: 15; j_call: TRBJ2-3; d_call: NA; cdr3_aa: CASSPQHRVTDTQYF; cdr3_nt: TGTGCCAGCAGCCCTCAACACAGGGTTACAGATACGCAGTATTTT
v_call: TRBV5-1; clone_size: NA; cdr3_length: 15; j_call: TRBJ2-1; d_call: NA; cdr3_aa: CASSLVWSNYNEQFF; cdr3_nt: TGCGCCAGCAGCTTGGTCTGGAGTAACTACAATGAGCAGTTCTTC
v_call: TRBV7-9; clone_size: NA; cdr3_length: 18; j_call: TRBJ1-6; d_call: NA; cdr3_aa: CASSSGQGGTAYNSPLHF; cdr3_nt: TGTGCCAGCAGCTCAGGGCAGGGCGGGACCGCATATAATTCACCCCTCCACTTT
v_call: TRBV3-1/TRBV3-2; clone_size: few; cdr3_length: 13; j_call: TRBJ2-7; d_call: TRBD1; cdr3_aa: CASSPRDSYEQYF; cdr3_nt: TGTGCCAGCAGCCCCCGGGACAGCTACGAGCAGTACTTC
v_call: TRBV29-1; clone_size: NA; cdr3_length: 14; j_call: TRBJ1-1; d_call: TRBD1; cdr3_aa: CSVTGTGTNTEAFF; cdr3_nt: TGCAGCGTAACCGGGACAGGGACGAACACTGAAGCTTTCTTT
v_call: TRBV27; clone_size: NA; cdr3_length: 15; j_call: TRBJ2-2; d_call: NA; cdr3_aa: CASSTTGLNTGELFF; cdr3_nt: TGTGCCAGCAGTACCACGGGACTTAACACCGGGGAGCTGTTTTTT
v_call: TRBV2; clone_size: NA; cdr3_length: 16; j_call: TRBJ1-3; d_call: NA; cdr3_aa: CASSTGQKSSGNTIYF; cdr3_nt: TGTGCCAGCAGTACCGGACAGAAGAGCTCTGGAAACACCATATATTTT